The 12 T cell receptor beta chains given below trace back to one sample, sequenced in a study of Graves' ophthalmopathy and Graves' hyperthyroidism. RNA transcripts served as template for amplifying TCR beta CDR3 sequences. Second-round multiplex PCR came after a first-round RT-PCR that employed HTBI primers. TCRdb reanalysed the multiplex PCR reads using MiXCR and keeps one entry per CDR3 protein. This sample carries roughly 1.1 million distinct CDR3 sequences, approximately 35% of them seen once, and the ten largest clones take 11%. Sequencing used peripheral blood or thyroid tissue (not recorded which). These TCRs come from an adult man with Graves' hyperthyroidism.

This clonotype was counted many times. Here the CDR3 DNA reads TGTGCCAGTATGGATTCGAGGACTGAAGCTTTCTTT. This translates into CASMDSRTEAFF. The chain has TRBV19 and TRBJ1-1; D uncertain. CDR3 length: 12 residues. The V and J ends lost 7 bases and 5 bases respectively, with 11 bases between them. The germline gives CDR1 LNHDA, CDR2 SQIVND (reference sequence).

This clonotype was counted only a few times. This chain's CDR3 is CSAPSMGEAFF. In nucleotides, the CDR3 is TGCAGTGCGCCATCTATGGGTGAAGCTTTCTTT. The rearrangement uses TRBV20-1 and TRBJ1-1; D not resolved. The V and J ends lost 6 bases and 7 bases respectively, with 12 bases between them. The germline gives CDR1 DFQATT, CDR2 SNEGSKA (reference sequence). This CDR3 is built from 11 residues.

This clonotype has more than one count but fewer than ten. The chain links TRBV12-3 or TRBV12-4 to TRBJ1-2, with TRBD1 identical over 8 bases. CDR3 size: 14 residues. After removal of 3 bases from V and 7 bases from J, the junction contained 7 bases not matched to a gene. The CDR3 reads CASSFSGGQGGYTF. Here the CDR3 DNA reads TGTGCCAGCAGTTTCTCAGGGGGCCAGGGTGGCTACACCTTC.

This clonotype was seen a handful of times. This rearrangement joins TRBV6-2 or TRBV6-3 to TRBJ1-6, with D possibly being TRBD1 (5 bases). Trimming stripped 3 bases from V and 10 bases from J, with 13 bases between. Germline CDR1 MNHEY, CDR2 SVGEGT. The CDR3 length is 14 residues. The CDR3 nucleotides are TGTGCCAGCAGTTATGGCAGGGAAAGCTCACCCCTCCACTTT. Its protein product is CASSYGRESSPLHF.

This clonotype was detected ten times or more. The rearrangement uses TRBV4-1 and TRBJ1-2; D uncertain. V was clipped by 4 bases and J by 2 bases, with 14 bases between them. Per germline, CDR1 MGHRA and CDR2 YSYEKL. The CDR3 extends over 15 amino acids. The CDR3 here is CASSPNQFLNYGYTF. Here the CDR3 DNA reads TGCGCCAGCAGCCCCAACCAGTTCTTAAACTATGGCTACACCTTC.

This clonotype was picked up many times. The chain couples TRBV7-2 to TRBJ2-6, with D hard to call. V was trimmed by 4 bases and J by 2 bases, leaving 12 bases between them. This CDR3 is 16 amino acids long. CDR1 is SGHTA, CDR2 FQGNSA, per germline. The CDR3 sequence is CASSSRAGPGANVLTF. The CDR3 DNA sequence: TGTGCCAGCAGCTCTAGGGCAGGACCTGGGGCCAACGTCCTGACTTTC.

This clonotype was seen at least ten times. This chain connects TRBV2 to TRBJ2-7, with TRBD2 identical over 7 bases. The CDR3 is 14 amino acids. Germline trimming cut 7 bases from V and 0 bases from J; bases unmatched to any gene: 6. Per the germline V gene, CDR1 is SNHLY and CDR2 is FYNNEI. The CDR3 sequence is CASNVGGSSYEQYF. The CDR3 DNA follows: TGTGCCAGCAATGTGGGCGGGAGCTCCTACGAGCAGTACTTC.

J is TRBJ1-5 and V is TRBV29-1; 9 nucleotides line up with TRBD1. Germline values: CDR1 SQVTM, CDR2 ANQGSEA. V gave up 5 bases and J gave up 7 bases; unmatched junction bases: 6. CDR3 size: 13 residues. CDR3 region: CSVQTGGGQPQHF. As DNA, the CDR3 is TGCAGCGTTCAGACAGGGGGAGGGCAGCCCCAGCATTTT.

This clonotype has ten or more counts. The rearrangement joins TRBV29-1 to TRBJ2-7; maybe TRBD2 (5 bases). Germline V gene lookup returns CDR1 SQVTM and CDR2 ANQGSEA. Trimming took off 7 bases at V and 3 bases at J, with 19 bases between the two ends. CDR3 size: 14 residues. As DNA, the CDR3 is TGCAGCGCCCTTGGGAGTCCTCGCCTCTACGAGCAGTACTTC. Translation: CSALGSPRLYEQYF.

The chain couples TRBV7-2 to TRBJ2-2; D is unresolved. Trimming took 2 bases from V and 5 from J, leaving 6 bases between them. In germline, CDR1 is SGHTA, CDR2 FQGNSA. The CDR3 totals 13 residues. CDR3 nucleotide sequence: TGTGCCAGCAGCTTAAAAAGAACCGGGGAGCTGTTTTTT. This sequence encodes CASSLKRTGELFF.

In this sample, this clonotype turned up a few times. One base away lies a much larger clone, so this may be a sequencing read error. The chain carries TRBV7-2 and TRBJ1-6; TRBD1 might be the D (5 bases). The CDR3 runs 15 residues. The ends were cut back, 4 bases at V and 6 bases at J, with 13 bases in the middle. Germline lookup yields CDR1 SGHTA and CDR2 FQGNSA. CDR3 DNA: TGTGCCAGCAGCTGGCGGCTGGGGCGTAATTCACCCCTCCACTTT. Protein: CASSWRLGRNSPLHF.

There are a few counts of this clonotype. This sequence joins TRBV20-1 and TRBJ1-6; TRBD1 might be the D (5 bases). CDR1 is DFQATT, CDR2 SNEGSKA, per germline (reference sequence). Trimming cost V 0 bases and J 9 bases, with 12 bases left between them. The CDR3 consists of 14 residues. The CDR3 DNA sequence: TGCAGTGCTAGAGATGTAGGGGTTAGTTCACCCCTCCACTTT. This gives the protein CSARDVGVSSPLHF.